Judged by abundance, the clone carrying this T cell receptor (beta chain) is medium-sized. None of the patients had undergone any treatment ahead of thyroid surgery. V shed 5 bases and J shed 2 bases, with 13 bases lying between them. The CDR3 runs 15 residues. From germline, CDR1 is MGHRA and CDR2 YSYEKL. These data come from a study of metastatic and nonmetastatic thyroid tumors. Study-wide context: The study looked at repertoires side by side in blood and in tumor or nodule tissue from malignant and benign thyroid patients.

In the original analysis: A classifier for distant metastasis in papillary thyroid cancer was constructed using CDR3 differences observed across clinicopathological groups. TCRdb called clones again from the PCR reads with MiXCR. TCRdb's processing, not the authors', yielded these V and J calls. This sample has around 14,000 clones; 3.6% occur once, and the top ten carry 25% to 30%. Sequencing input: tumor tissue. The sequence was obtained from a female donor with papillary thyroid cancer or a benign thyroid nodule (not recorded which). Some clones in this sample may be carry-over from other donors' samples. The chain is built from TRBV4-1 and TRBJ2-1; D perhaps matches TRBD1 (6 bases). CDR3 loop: CASSGGRGTYNEQFF. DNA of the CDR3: TGCGCCAGCAGCGGAGGCAGGGGCACCTACAATGAGCAGTTCTTC.